These 12 T cell receptor beta chains were sequenced from one sample in a study of control samples from healthy donors and cancer patients. Here immunoSEQ multiplex PCR was the method, and the copy in TCRdb shows in-frame clones only, minus some. The data show fewer than 60,000 clones, 85% to 95% seen once. Sequencing was done on a sample of blood. All receptors come from a man aged 30 to 39 in good health.

This clone was counted once. CDR3 sequence reads: CASSLDTLSSYEQYF. CDR3 nucleotides: TGTGCCAGCAGCTTAGACACCTTGAGCTCCTACGAGCAGTACTTC. The chain employs TRBV7-2 and TRBJ2-7, with D uncertain. CDR1 and CDR2 from the germline V gene are SGHTA and FQGNSA. The CDR3 is 15 residues long. Trimming removed 1 base from V and 0 bases from J, with 10 bases in between.

The chain combines TRBV21-1 with TRBJ1-2; no DNA check was done on the table's D call, TRBD1. TRBV21-1 is given as a pseudogene. The CDR3 is made up of 16 amino acids. CDR3 sequence: CASSSKGAPSNYGYTF. The DNA for the CDR3 is TGTGCCAGCAGCTCGAAGGGGGCCCCTTCTAACTATGGCTACACCTTC.

The chain couples TRBV6-7 to TRBJ1-4; D unresolved. TRBV6-7 is flagged as an ORF with uncertain function. The CDR3 is 15 residues long. V was cut by 0 bases and J by 10 bases, with 15 bases left in between. The DNA of the CDR3 is TGTGCCAGCAGTTACTCGGGTTTTCCCCCTAGAAAACTGTTTTTT. This encodes CASSYSGFPPRKLFF.

V usage is TRBV19 and J usage is TRBJ2-7, with 8 positions matching TRBD2. Germline-derived CDR1 and CDR2 are LNHDA and SQIVND (reference sequence). This CDR3 contains 15 residues. V lost 5 bases and J lost 3; bases outside the gene matches: 9. CDR3 sequence: CASSRTGTRIYEQYF. DNA for the CDR3: TGTGCCAGTAGTCGGACCGGGACTAGAATCTACGAGCAGTACTTC. Supplemented by reference TRBV19 and TRBJ2-7, the full variable domain reads DGGITQSPKYLFRKEGQNVTLSCEQNLNHDAMYWYRQDPGQGLRLIYYSQIVNDFQKGDIAEGYSVSREKKESFPLTVTSAQKNPTAFYLCASSRTGTRIYEQYFGPGTRLTVT.

The rearrangement links TRBV27 to TRBJ2-1; 10 nucleotides align to TRBD2. The CDR3 has 16 residues. Germline trimming cut 2 bases from V and 6 bases from J; bases unmatched to any gene: 7. In germline, CDR1 is MNHEY, CDR2 SMNVEV (reference sequence). The CDR3 sequence: CASSLPSSGRGNEQFF. The CDR3 nucleotides are TGTGCCAGCAGTTTACCATCCAGCGGGAGGGGCAATGAGCAGTTCTTC.

The rearrangement links TRBV28 to TRBJ1-2; the D is unclear. This CDR3 comprises 14 residues. CDR1 and CDR2 from the germline V gene are MDHEN and SYDVKM. The ends were cut back, 6 bases at V and 2 bases at J, with 13 bases in the middle. CDR3 region: CASSPRGRNYGYTF. Written as DNA, the CDR3 is TGTGCCAGCAGCCCCCGAGGACGGAACTATGGCTACACCTTC.

The rearrangement uses TRBV7-8 and TRBJ2-7, with D perhaps given as TRBD1 or TRBD2 (5 bases each). This CDR3 is built from 15 residues. CDR1 and CDR2 from the germline V gene are SGHVS and FQNEAQ. V gave up 5 bases and J gave up 3 bases, with 17 bases separating them. DNA for the CDR3: TGTGCCAGCAGCCCCGCCCGGGACCGCATCTACGAGCAGTACTTC. Residues: CASSPARDRIYEQYF. Looking up the rest from reference TRBV7-8 and TRBJ2-7 gives the full variable domain: GAGVSQSPRYKVAKRGQDVALRCDPISGHVSLFWYQQALGQGPEFLTYFQNEAQLDKSGLPSDRFFAERPEGSVSTLKIQRTQQEDSAVYLCASSPARDRIYEQYFGPGTRLTVT.

This clone is a singleton in its sample. The chain combines TRBV29-1 with TRBJ2-7; TRBD2 matches 7 bases. This CDR3 contains 12 residues. V dropped 3 bases and J dropped 2; count of bases not matched to a gene: 1. CDR1 SQVTM and CDR2 ANQGSEA come from the germline V gene. CDR3 amino acids: CSVEGTTYEQYF. The CDR3 coding sequence is TGCAGCGTTGAGGGGACTACCTACGAGCAGTACTTC.

V usage is TRBV25-1 and J usage is TRBJ2-7, with 10 positions matching TRBD2. This CDR3 is 14 amino acids long. Unmatched junction bases numbered 6, after V lost 4 bases and J lost 6 bases. Per germline, CDR1 MGHDK and CDR2 SYGVNS. The CDR3 sequence: CASSGSGRSAEQYF. DNA of the CDR3: TGTGCCAGCAGTGGTAGCGGGAGGTCCGCCGAGCAGTACTTC.

The chain recombines TRBV5-1 with TRBJ2-5; the match to TRBD1 covers 7 bases. CDR1 and CDR2 from the germline V gene are SGHRS and YFSETQ. J lost 2 bases, V lost 4 bases, and 5 bases had no gene match. The CDR3 is 14 amino acids. CDR3 in amino acids: CASSMGQTQETQYF. In DNA, the CDR3 is TGCGCCAGCAGCATGGGACAGACACAAGAGACCCAGTACTTC.

The count of this clone is one. V gene TRBV5-1 combines with J gene TRBJ2-1; D is unresolved. The CDR3 runs to 13 residues. Trimming left V 2 bases short and J 5 bases short, with 8 bases between. Looked up from germline, CDR1 is SGHRS and CDR2 is YFSETQ. The CDR3 spells CASSFNYNNEQFF. Here the CDR3 DNA reads TGCGCCAGCAGCTTCAACTATAACAATGAGCAGTTCTTC.

V and J are TRBV5-1 and TRBJ2-2, with D hard to call. Germline V CDR1 and CDR2: SGHRS, YFSETQ. Between the trimmed V and J ends, which lost 7 bases and 2 bases, there was a span of 9 bases. The CDR3 extends over 13 amino acids. CDR3 nucleotide sequence: TGCGCCAGCCAAACAGTTAACACCGGGGAGCTGTTTTTT. Translating gives CASQTVNTGELFF.